A selection of T cell receptor beta chains follows, all from one sample in a study of cytotoxic CD8 clonotypes in ibrutinib-treated CLL. Produced via immunoSEQ multiplex PCR; TCRdb's table is partial and in-frame only. This sample has about 150,000 clones, with about 80% found just once. The sample consisted of PBMCs, taken after 24 months of ibrutinib treatment. Source of these receptors: a human donor with chronic lymphocytic leukemia. CDR3s include the opening cysteine and the closing phenylalanine or tryptophan. The D gene is left open where the match is weak. The size of a clone is reported for some rows only, either as once, few or many, or as a class for expanded clones.

TGTGCCAGTAGTTGGTCGGCAGGGGCTGAAGCTTTCTTT,CASSWSAGAEAFF,TRBJ1-1,TRBV19,.,few
TGTGCCAGCAGCCCCCGGACGGGGCGAGAGACCCAGTACTTC,CASSPRTGRETQYF,TRBJ2-5,TRBV13,.,.
TGCAGTGCTAGTGACTACGAGCAGTACTTC,CSASDYEQYF,TRBJ2-7,TRBV20-1,.,once
TGTGCCAGTAGTATACCAGGGGGGCCCTACGAGCAGTACTTC,CASSIPGGPYEQYF,TRBJ2-7,TRBV19,.,few
TGTGCCAGCAGCCTAGGGGGACAGGGGGCGAAACAGTACTTC,CASSLGGQGAKQYF,TRBJ2-7,TRBV28,TRBD1,.
TGTGCCAGCAGCTTAGGTGTGGCTAGATCGCAGGAGACCCAGTACTTC,CASSLGVARSQETQYF,TRBJ2-5,TRBV11-2,.,.
TGTGCCAGCTCACCGGGGGGCCTTAATGAAAAACTGTTTTTT,CASSPGGLNEKLFF,TRBJ1-4,TRBV18,.,.
TGTGCCAGCAGCAAAACAGGGTACGAGCAGTACTTC,CASSKTGYEQYF,TRBJ2-7,TRBV28,.,.
TGTGCCATCAGTGAGACCGGGACAGGAAACACAGATACGCAGTATTTT,CAISETGTGNTDTQYF,TRBJ2-3,TRBV10-3,TRBD1,.
TGTGCCAGCAGGGACCGGGCAGGGGGTTCCTACGAGCAGTACTTC,CASRDRAGGSYEQYF,TRBJ2-7,TRBV27,TRBD1,.
TGTGCCAGCAGACCCCCCACAGGGGGCAATCAGCCCCAGCATTTT,CASRPPTGGNQPQHF,TRBJ1-5,TRBV28,TRBD1,.
TGTGCCAGCAGGAGGCAGGGTTATAGCAATCAGCCCCAGCATTTT,CASRRQGYSNQPQHF,TRBJ1-5,TRBV28,.,.
TGTGCCAGTAGTATGTCCGACGATGAAGCTTTCTTT,CASSMSDDEAFF,TRBJ1-1,TRBV19,.,.
TGCACCAGCAGCCCCCGAGGGGCCCTCCACTTT,CTSSPRGALHF,TRBJ1-6,TRBV1,.,.
TGTGCCAGCAGCTTGGGCCCAAACTATGGCTACACCTTC,CASSLGPNYGYTF,TRBJ1-2,TRBV5-6,.,.
TGCGCCAGCAGCCAAGTAGCGGGAGGGGTGGAGGGCACAGATACGCAGTATTTT,CASSQVAGGVEGTDTQYF,TRBJ2-3,TRBV4-3,TRBD2,.
TGTGCCAGCTCACAGGACAGCGCTAACTATGGCTACACCTTC,CASSQDSANYGYTF,TRBJ1-2,TRBV18,.,once
TGTGCCACCAGCAGAGATCTGGAGACCCAGTACTTC,CATSRDLETQYF,TRBJ2-5,TRBV15,.,many
TGCGCCAGCAGCCAAGATCAGTTTAACACCGGGGAGCTGTTTTTT,CASSQDQFNTGELFF,TRBJ2-2,TRBV4-1,.,.
TGTGCCAGCAGCCTAAACAGGCAAACTAATGAAAAACTGTTTTTT,CASSLNRQTNEKLFF,TRBJ1-4,TRBV4-2,.,.
TGTGCCAGCAGTTTTGGGGTTAGGGAGACCCAGTACTTC,CASSFGVRETQYF,TRBJ2-5,TRBV27,.,.
TGTGCCAGCAGTGGCGGGGGTGCGGAGACCCAGTACTTC,CASSGGGAETQYF,TRBJ2-5,TRBV6-6,TRBD2,.
TGTGCCAGCAGTTCCGGAGGGAACGAAGGGTATGGCTACACCTTC,CASSSGGNEGYGYTF,TRBJ1-2,TRBV28,.,.
TGTGCCTGGAGTTACAGGGACAATCAGCCCCAGCATTTT,CAWSYRDNQPQHF,TRBJ1-5,TRBV30,.,.
TGTGCCACCCAATCCCCGGGACAGGGGTCCTACGAGCAGTACTTC,CATQSPGQGSYEQYF,TRBJ2-7,TRBV27,TRBD1,.
TGTGCCAGCAGCTCCCGGACTAGCGGGGGGCCCCCCGAGCAGTACTTC,CASSSRTSGGPPEQYF,TRBJ2-7,TRBV7-8,TRBD2,.
TGTGCCAGCAATCAAGAGACCCAGTACTTC,CASNQETQYF,TRBJ2-5,TRBV2,.,once
TGTGCCAGCAGCTTAGTGCTAGCGGGGTACAATGAGCAGTTCTTC,CASSLVLAGYNEQFF,TRBJ2-1,TRBV7-3,TRBD2,.
TGCGCCAGCAGCCAAGAGTGGTACAGTGAGGCAGATACGCAGTATTTT,CASSQEWYSEADTQYF,TRBJ2-3,TRBV4-1,.,.
TGTGCCAGCAGTTCCCCCCGGGACAGGGGGCTGCTAGGTCAGCCCCAGCATTTT,CASSSPRDRGLLGQPQHF,TRBJ1-5,TRBV2,TRBD1,.
TGTGCCACATCGACAGGGGGCATTCAGCCCCAGCATTTT,CATSTGGIQPQHF,TRBJ1-5,TRBV6-6,TRBD1,.
TGTGCCAGCCCCCCAGGGGGGGCCAACACTGAAGCTTTCTTT,CASPPGGANTEAFF,TRBJ1-1,TRBV28,TRBD1,once
TGTGCCAGCAGCAAAAGTGCGTGCGACCTTGGCTACACCTTC,CASSKSACDLGYTF,TRBJ1-2,TRBV21-1,.,.
TGTGCCAGCAGCCCCACTCGCGGGGGCGGGGAGACCCAGTACTTC,CASSPTRGGGETQYF,TRBJ2-5,TRBV4-2,.,.
TGTGCCAGCAGTTCCAACTATGGCTACACCTTC,CASSSNYGYTF,TRBJ1-2,TRBV28,.,.
TGTGCCAGCAGCCCGGGACAGGGAGAAACTGAAGCTTTCTTT,CASSPGQGETEAFF,TRBJ1-1,TRBV7-2,TRBD1,.
TGTGCCAGTAGTCCGCCGACGGCGTATAATTCACCCCTCCACTTT,CASSPPTAYNSPLHF,TRBJ1-6,TRBV19,.,once
TGTGCCAGCAGCCCGGGCAGTCCCCTTTCATACAATGAGCAGTTCTTC,CASSPGSPLSYNEQFF,TRBJ2-1,TRBV14,.,many
TGTGCCTGGAAGACCCAGGCTAGCACAGATACGCAGTATTTT,CAWKTQASTDTQYF,TRBJ2-3,TRBV30,.,.
TGCGCCAGCAGCTTGGTGTCCCCAGAGACCCAGTACTTC,CASSLVSPETQYF,TRBJ2-5,TRBV5-1,.,once
TGTGCCAGCAGCCAAGAAGGCAGGGTTGGAAACACCATATATTTT,CASSQEGRVGNTIYF,TRBJ1-3,TRBV4-2,.,medium-sized
TGCGCCAGCAGCTGGACTAGCGGGAGGAACAATGAGCAGTTCTTC,CASSWTSGRNNEQFF,TRBJ2-1,TRBV5-1,TRBD2,.
TGTGCCAGCAGCCAAGATCTGGGTGGGAGCCCCTCCAATGAGCAGTTCTTC,CASSQDLGGSPSNEQFF,TRBJ2-1,TRBV4-2,.,.
TGTGCCAGCAGCTTGGGACCAAGAGAGACCCAGTACTTC,CASSLGPRETQYF,TRBJ2-5,TRBV5-4,.,.